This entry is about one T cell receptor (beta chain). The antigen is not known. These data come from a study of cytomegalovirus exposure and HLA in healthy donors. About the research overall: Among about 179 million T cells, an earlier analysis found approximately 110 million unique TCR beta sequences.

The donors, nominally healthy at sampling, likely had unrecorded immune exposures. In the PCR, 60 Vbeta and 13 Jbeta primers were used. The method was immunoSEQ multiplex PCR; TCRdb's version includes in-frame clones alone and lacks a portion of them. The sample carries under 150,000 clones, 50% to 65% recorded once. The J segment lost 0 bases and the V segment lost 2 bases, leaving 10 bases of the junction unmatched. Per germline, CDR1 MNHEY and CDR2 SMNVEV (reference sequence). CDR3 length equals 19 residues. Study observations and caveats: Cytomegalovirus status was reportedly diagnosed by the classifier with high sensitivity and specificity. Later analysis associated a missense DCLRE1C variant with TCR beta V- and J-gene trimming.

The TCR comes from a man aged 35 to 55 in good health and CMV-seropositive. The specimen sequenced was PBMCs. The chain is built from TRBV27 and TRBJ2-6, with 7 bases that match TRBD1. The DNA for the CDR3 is TGTGCCAGCAGTTTAATCTTCGGACAGGAGAGCTCTGGGGCCAACGTCCTGACTTTC. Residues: CASSLIFGQESSGANVLTF. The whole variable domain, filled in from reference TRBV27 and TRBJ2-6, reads EAQVTQNPRYLITVTGKKLTVTCSQNMNHEYMSWYRQDPGLGLRQIYYSMNVEVTDKGDVPEGYKVSRKEKRNFPLILESPSPNQTSLYFCASSLIFGQESSGANVLTFGAGSRLTVL.